The 22 T cell receptor beta chains given below trace back to one sample, sequenced in a study of cytomegalovirus exposure and HLA in healthy donors. The PCR had 60 Vbeta and 13 Jbeta primers. Repertoires were generated with immunoSEQ multiplex PCR, while TCRdb's copy carries only in-frame clones and drops some. This sample's table reports under 200,000 clones. Sequences were obtained from PBMCs. These receptors originate from a man aged 30 to 45 in good health and CMV-seronegative.

The genes are TRBV2 and TRBJ1-2, with D perhaps matching TRBD1 (5 bases). This CDR3 has 13 amino acids. V was cut by 6 bases and J by 4 bases, with 12 bases left in between. Germline CDR1 is SNHLY and CDR2 is FYNNEI. The CDR3 here is CASSTTEGYGYTF. The CDR3 region has the DNA TGTGCCAGCAGCACGACAGAAGGCTATGGCTACACCTTC.

For the CDR3, the DNA is TGTGCCAGCAGCTTAGTGGGACAGGTATCAGATACGCAGTATTTT. The encoded protein is CASSLVGQVSDTQYF. This chain uses TRBV7-8 with TRBJ2-3; TRBD1 agrees at 8 bases. This CDR3 spans 15 amino acids. CDR1 is SGHVS, CDR2 FQNEAQ, per germline. J was trimmed by 4 bases and V by 1 base; bases with no gene match: 4.

The gene calls are TRBV18 and TRBJ2-2; TRBD1 matches 8 bases. CDR3 size: 17 residues. V dropped 1 base and J dropped 1; count of bases not matched to a gene: 5. CDR1 is KGHSH and CDR2 is LQKENI in the germline V gene. The DNA for the CDR3 is TGTGCCAGCTCACCACAGTCGACAGGGGTGAACACCGGGGAGCTGTTTTTT. It yields the protein CASSPQSTGVNTGELFF.

The genes are TRBV16 and TRBJ1-1; possible D gene TRBD1, 5 bases. CDR3 length: 15 residues. The V end lost 3 bases, the J end lost 3 bases, and 14 bases lay between the germline ends. Germline V gene sequence: CDR1 KGHSY, CDR2 FQNENV. The DNA of the CDR3 is TGTGCCAGCAGCCACCCCGGGGAGGGGTACACTGAAGCTTTCTTT. Translated: CASSHPGEGYTEAFF.

The CDR3 loop reads CASSLSQARSYEQYF. CDR3 coding DNA: TGCGCCAGCAGCTTGTCTCAGGCGAGATCCTACGAGCAGTACTTC. The rearrangement links TRBV5-1 to TRBJ2-7; D not certain. The germline V and J ends were trimmed by 1 base and 1 base, with 12 bases remaining between them. Germline V CDR1 and CDR2: SGHRS, YFSETQ. The CDR3 length is 15 residues.

The chain is built from TRBV7-9 and TRBJ2-1; TRBD2 matches at 8 bases. The CDR3 runs 16 residues. Germline assignment: CDR1 SEHNR and CDR2 FQNEAQ (reference sequence). DNA of the CDR3: TGTGCGACTCTCCCTACACTAGCGGCGTCCTACAATGAGCAGTTCTTC. It translates to CATLPTLAASYNEQFF.

The V gene is TRBV5-4, the J gene TRBJ2-5; TRBD2 aligns across 7 bases. After removal of 1 base from V and 5 bases from J, the junction contained 8 bases not matched to a gene. The CDR3 extends over 15 amino acids. Looked up from germline, CDR1 is SGHNT and CDR2 is YYREEE (reference sequence). CDR3: CASSLSTGGVETQYF. DNA for the CDR3: TGTGCCAGCAGCTTGTCAACGGGAGGCGTGGAGACCCAGTACTTC.

The rearrangement uses TRBV27 and TRBJ2-6; no reliable D call. CDR3 length: 13 residues. Germline values: CDR1 MNHEY, CDR2 SMNVEV (reference sequence). The V end lost 3 bases, the J end lost 4 bases, and 4 bases lay between the germline ends. Written as DNA, the CDR3 is TGTGCCAGCAGTTTGAGGGGGGCCAACGTCCTGACTTTC. Translating gives CASSLRGANVLTF.

The rearrangement uses TRBV7-6 and TRBJ2-5; weak D call: TRBD1 (6 bases). The CDR3 runs 17 residues. The V gene's germline CDR1 is SGHVS and CDR2 FNYEAQ. Trimming took 5 bases from V and 2 from J, leaving 21 bases between them. CDR3 sequence (DNA): TGTGCCAGCAGCCTCTTTACAGGGTGGGGGTCGCAAGAGACCCAGTACTTC. Residues: CASSLFTGWGSQETQYF.

The chain carries TRBV27 and TRBJ1-2; TRBD1 aligns across 8 bases. The CDR3 sequence is 15 residues long. Per the germline V gene, CDR1 is MNHEY and CDR2 is SMNVEV (reference sequence). Trimming cost V 4 bases and J 5 bases; bases outside gene matches: 9. Here the CDR3 reads CASSSYPGQEYGYTF. CDR3 sequence (DNA): TGTGCCAGCAGTTCTTACCCGGGACAGGAATATGGCTACACCTTC.

J is TRBJ1-6 and V is TRBV5-6; TRBD1 is a possible D gene (6 bases). Germline V lookup: CDR1 SGHDT, CDR2 YYEEEE. The CDR3 spans 15 residues. V lost 0 bases and J lost 5, with 9 bases in between. CDR3 nucleotide sequence: TGTGCCAGCAGCTTGGGTCCAGGGGATAATTCACCCCTCCACTTT. It encodes CASSLGPGDNSPLHF.

This chain links TRBV7-2 with TRBJ2-7; TRBD2 aligns across 15 bases. The CDR3 runs 14 residues. V lost 4 bases to trimming and J lost 6 bases; unmatched junction nucleotides: 1. The germline V gene encodes CDR1 SGHTA and CDR2 FQGNSA. CDR3 bases: TGTGCCAGCAGCTGGACTAGCGGGGGGGGCGAGCAGTACTTC. Amino acids: CASSWTSGGGEQYF.

This chain joins TRBV19 and TRBJ2-1; D is perhaps TRBD2 (5 bases). From germline, CDR1 is LNHDA and CDR2 SQIVND (reference sequence). The CDR3 spans 16 residues. The V end was cut by 3 bases, the J end by 7 bases, with 19 bases between. CDR3 sequence (DNA): TGTGCCAGTAGTATCTTCGGAGGCCACCCCGAGAATGAGCAGTTCTTC. This codes for CASSIFGGHPENEQFF.

The DNA of the CDR3 is TGTGCCAGCGGCCGGGACAGGGAGTACGAGCAGTACTTC. Encoded protein: CASGRDREYEQYF. The J gene is TRBJ2-7, the V gene TRBV6-5; 9 nucleotides match TRBD1. This CDR3 has 13 residues. The junction had 6 bases not matched to a gene; V was cut back by 8 bases and J by 4 bases. Germline-derived CDR1 and CDR2 are MNHEY and SVGAGI.

The rearrangement uses TRBV10-3 and TRBJ1-2; possibly TRBD1 for D (5 bases). Per germline, CDR1 ENHRY and CDR2 SYGVKD. Trimming stripped 3 bases from V and 4 bases from J, with 18 bases between. This CDR3 region has 16 residues. CDR3 sequence reads: CAISDSGNRAGYGYTF. CDR3 bases: TGTGCCATCAGTGACTCAGGGAACCGGGCCGGCTATGGCTACACCTTC.

V gene TRBV30 combines with J gene TRBJ1-3; D gene unclear. The V gene's germline CDR1 is GTSNPN and CDR2 SVGIG (reference sequence). The CDR3 length is 12 residues. V lost 5 bases, J lost 0 bases, and 5 bases lay in between. This CDR3 is CAWGSSGNTIYF. In DNA, the CDR3 is TGTGCCTGGGGGAGCTCTGGAAACACCATATATTTT.

The J gene is TRBJ1-3, the V gene TRBV9; D unresolved. CDR3 size: 17 residues. Germline V gene data show CDR1 as SGDLS and CDR2 as YYNGEE. Between the trimmed V and J ends, which lost 0 bases and 0 bases, there was a span of 13 bases. The CDR3 region is CASSVVGGVTSGNTIYF. The DNA of the CDR3 is TGTGCCAGCAGCGTAGTTGGCGGGGTAACCTCTGGAAACACCATATATTTT.

This sequence joins TRBV18 and TRBJ2-7; D unclear. CDR3 length: 15 amino acids. Trimming took off 5 bases at V and 4 bases at J, with 18 bases between the two ends. From germline, CDR1 is KGHSH and CDR2 LQKENI. In DNA form, the CDR3 reads TGTGCCAGCTCAACCCCGCAGGCACTTGTATACGAGCAGTACTTC. It yields the protein CASSTPQALVYEQYF. Variable domain in full (rest from reference TRBV18 and TRBJ2-7): NAGVMQNPRHLVRRRGQEARLRCSPMKGHSHVYWYRQLPEEGLKFMVYLQKENIIDESGMPKERFSAEFPKEGPSILRIQQVVRGDSAAYFCASSTPQALVYEQYFGPGTRLTVT.

V and J are TRBV5-1 and TRBJ2-7; the match to TRBD1 covers 8 bases. CDR1 and CDR2 (germline): SGHRS, YFSETQ. V was pared by 4 bases and J by 8 bases, with 11 bases of the junction left unmatched. The CDR3 contains 14 residues. Here the CDR3 DNA reads TGCGCCAGCAGCCTGGGACAGGCACCTACGCAGCAGTACTTC. Translation gives CASSLGQAPTQQYF.

The chain has TRBV6-6 and TRBJ2-2; TRBD1 aligns across 10 bases. CDR1 is MNHNY and CDR2 is SVGAGI in the germline V gene (reference sequence). The CDR3 totals 16 residues. V dropped 4 bases and J dropped 6; count of bases not matched to a gene: 8. DNA of the CDR3: TGTGCCAGCAGTTCCCCCGGGACAGGGGTCGCCGGGGAGCTGTTTTTT. Amino acid sequence: CASSSPGTGVAGELFF.

The chain is built from TRBV30 and TRBJ1-4; tentatively, D is TRBD1 (5 bases). There are 16 residues in the CDR3. V lost 0 bases to trimming and J lost 8 bases, with 19 bases between them. Germline V gene data show CDR1 as GTSNPN and CDR2 as SVGIG (reference sequence). CDR3 nucleotides: TGTGCCTGGAGTGTACTGGGGGGTGGGCTACGCGAAAAACTGTTTTTT. Translation gives CAWSVLGGGLREKLFF.

This chain connects TRBV7-3 to TRBJ2-2; 8 positions match TRBD1. V gave up 2 bases and J gave up 10 bases; unmatched junction bases: 9. The CDR3 length is 15 residues. The germline V gene encodes CDR1 SGHTA and CDR2 FQGTGA. CDR3 sequence (DNA): TGTGCCAGCAGCTTACAGGGGGCGCGAGCCGAGGAGCTGTTTTTT. Amino acid sequence: CASSLQGARAEELFF.